A single T cell receptor beta chain is shown here with its context. Its target antigen remains unknown. Per-nucleotide qualities are absent, and no much larger clonotype sits a single base away. The donors were healthy, HIV-negative adults with no recently reported acute infections or vaccinations. All donors were Caucasian adults living in Nashville, Tennessee, USA. CD4+ T cells were enriched by magnetic negative selection; naive cells were then positively selected on CD45RA, and the negative fraction formed the memory subset. After blood collection by leukapheresis, PBMCs were isolated using Ficoll-Histopaque density gradient centrifugation and then cryopreserved in the vapor phase of liquid nitrogen. Analytical flow cytometry was used to check the purity and quantity of every magnetically sorted T cell population. Genomic DNA was isolated from every sorted fraction and measured by UV absorbance on a Nanodrop 2000c.

The CDR3 covers 15 residues, taking in both the cysteine and the phenylalanine. The DNA shown is the 45-base CDR3, in frame from base 1. V is reduced by 3 bases and J by 5 bases, leaving a spacing of 17 bases between them. The germline V gene sets CDR1 to SGHAT and CDR2 to FQNNGV. Using the deep immunoSEQ assay, TCR CDR3 regions were amplified from genomic DNA by multiplex PCR. Extracted genomic DNA from each cell subset was spread evenly across all wells of several immunoSEQ 96-well plates, with each plate serving as a replicate. Each replicate PCR for sorted subsets received around 210 ng genomic DNA, equal to about 30,000 T cell genomes. The purified libraries were quantified using a Qubit 3.0 fluorometer, sized with a Bioanalyzer 2100, and then quantified again using the KAPA Library Quantification kit. Each immunoSEQ 96-well plate was sequenced on its own single-read 150-cycle Illumina NextSeq 550 flow cell. The source study handled its data this way. Because the immunoSEQ output held only junctional sequences and lacked quality scores, the filtering could not match the filtering applied to full-length reads. To assign V/J genes and CDR3, sequences were annotated against IMGT germline references using PyIR, a Python wrapper for IgBLAST v1.9. Reads with weak V/J assignments (E-value above 1e-6), missing CDR3, stop codons, out-of-frame junctions, or ambiguous translated residues were removed. V3J clonotypes were defined as sequences sharing the same inferred V gene, J gene, and CDR3 amino acid sequence. Percentage overlap between repertoires was calculated by dividing the number of shared unique clonotypes by the size of the smaller repertoire. RTK rarefaction, the Chao1 estimator, and Recon v2.1 estimates of unobserved clonotypes were used to assess repertoire richness. For all TCRbeta clonotypes obtained by the gDNA method from a few donors, generation probabilities were computed with OLGA. Here the immuneACCESS table is served through TCRdb, limited to in-frame sequences with V and J called. Missing clones are a known gap in these copies; in checked studies unresolved V genes cover under half, and the rest lacks a known reason. That table is the source of V, J and clone size, and D and trimming were worked out from the DNA. The sample table contains 2 million to 2.5 million clones; only one count was recorded for approximately 94% of them. Jointly, the top ten make up around 0.13% of the sample.

The entry originates in a study of shared clonotypes between healthy human individuals (dated by TCRdb to 2018 to 2021). With regard to the full study: The cohort included a few men and a couple of women between 18 and 49 years of age. Per donor, leukapheresis produced somewhere between about 0.85 and 10 billion PBMCs. The study deeply sequenced blood TCR repertoires of five healthy adults to estimate repertoire size and the extent of clonotype sharing between individuals. Per donor, three plates each were used for CD4 naive and CD4 memory, two for CD8 naive, and one for CD8 memory. To increase sequencing depth and limit assay-specific biases, different laboratories used diverse techniques to prepare libraries and sequence TCR repertoires.

What the study reported, not specific to this receptor: Across a handful of donors, roughly 5.4% of naive CD4, over 3% of naive CD8, 2.3% of memory CD4, and over 0.35% of memory CD8 clonotypes were shared. Pairwise subsampling indicated that sequencing depth was expected to affect the degree of clonotype sharing among donors. Clonotypes shared by all four sorted-subset donors showed higher generation probabilities than non-shared clonotypes. Sampling was limited to blood, and TCR repertoires in tissue likely differ from TCR repertoires in blood. Incomplete sequencing was indicated by rarefaction of sorted-subset datasets, despite the large sequencing depth. Estimated clonotype richness was generally larger for naive than for memory subsets. The genetic and exposure-history diversity represented was limited by the small number of donors.

The clonotype comes from a young man in good health. Sample: naive CD4+ T cells sorted from blood. The cell subset or site label on this specimen signifies: CD45RA+ positively selected. Recombination connected TRBV11-2 to TRBJ2-7; the D gene assignment is perhaps TRBD1 or TRBD2, with each matching 5 bases. The CDR3 here reads CASSFTALRGDEQYF. The DNA sequence is given as TGTGCCAGCAGCTTTACAGCGCTCCGGGGCGACGAGCAGTACTTC.